These 20 T cell receptor beta chains share one sample of origin, sequenced in a study of identical twins. TCRdb passed the 5' RACE reads through MiXCR, listing each CDR3 protein once. Of some 900,000 distinct CDR3 sequences in the sample, approximately 13% are singletons; the top ten hold around 1.6%. The sample also formed part of further work on yellow fever vaccine responses in identical twins.

Sequenced input: PBMCs. The receptors derive from a woman under 30 in good health.

The V call is TRBV6-1, the J call TRBJ2-5; 16 bases map to TRBD2. V lost 9 bases and J lost 4; bases outside the gene matches: 2. Germline V lookup: CDR1 MNHNS, CDR2 SASEGT. The CDR3 sequence is 14 residues long. The CDR3 region is CASGTSGGVETQYF. For the CDR3, the DNA is TGTGCCAGTGGGACTAGCGGGGGGGTAGAGACCCAGTACTTC.

This clonotype was found a few times. The chain combines TRBV3-1 with TRBJ1-2, with 7 bases that match TRBD1. The length of the CDR3 is 15 residues. CDR1 LGHDT and CDR2 YNNKEL come from the germline V gene (reference sequence). V was clipped by 1 base and J by 3 bases; unmatched bases: 5. The CDR3 sequence: CASSQGQGQYYGYTF. Here the CDR3 DNA reads TGTGCCAGCAGCCAAGGACAGGGCCAATACTATGGCTACACCTTC. Together with reference TRBV3-1 and TRBJ1-2, the CDR3 gives the full variable domain: DTAVSQTPKYLVTQMGNDKSIKCEQNLGHDTMYWYKQDSKKFLKIMFSYNNKELIINETVPNRFSPKSPDKAHLNLHINSLELGDSAVYFCASSQGQGQYYGYTFGSGTRLTVV.

This clonotype was seen more than once but under ten times. This chain uses TRBV7-9 with TRBJ2-5; TRBD1 might be the D (5 bases). The CDR3 spans 14 residues. The V gene's germline CDR1 is SEHNR and CDR2 FQNEAQ (reference sequence). Deletions cut 2 bases from V and 0 bases from J, with 7 bases between. The CDR3 region is CASSLSQDQETQYF. The CDR3 nucleotides read TGTGCCAGCAGCTTATCACAGGACCAAGAGACCCAGTACTTC.

This clonotype was counted between two and nine times. The chain joins TRBV7-9 to TRBJ2-7; possible D gene TRBD1, 5 bases. This CDR3 contains 15 residues. Germline-derived CDR1 and CDR2 are SEHNR and FQNEAQ (reference sequence). V lost 2 bases, J lost 5 bases, and 16 bases lay in between. The CDR3 protein is CASSLSQGRSDEQYV. CDR3 nucleotides: TGTGCCAGCAGCTTATCGCAGGGTAGGTCCGACGAGCAGTACGTC.

This clonotype was counted at least ten times. The chain uses TRBV28 and TRBJ1-2; no definite D call. The CDR3 consists of 14 residues. V was clipped by 3 bases and J by 8 bases, with 16 bases between them. Germline CDR1 MDHEN, CDR2 SYDVKM. The chain's CDR3 is CASSLAAVPRGYTF. The CDR3 bases are TGTGCCAGCAGTTTGGCAGCTGTCCCGCGCGGCTACACCTTC.

This chain connects TRBV15 to TRBJ1-6, with D hard to call. The CDR3 has 14 amino acids. The V and J ends lost 0 bases and 10 bases respectively, with 10 bases between them. Germline V gene lookup returns CDR1 LNHNV and CDR2 YYDKDF (reference sequence). CDR3 in amino acids: CATSRDSTLSPLHF. In DNA, the CDR3 is TGTGCCACCAGCAGAGATTCGACGTTGTCACCCCTCCACTTT.

The gene calls are TRBV10-3 and TRBJ1-1; 9 bases line up with TRBD1. The CDR3 is 15 residues long. The trim removed 4 bases at V and 6 bases at J, leaving 9 bases unmatched. CDR1 is ENHRY, CDR2 SYGVKD, per germline. The CDR3, as DNA: TGTGCCATCAGTGGCCGGGACAGGGAGCGCGCTGAAGCTTTCTTT. Translation gives CAISGRDRERAEAFF.

In its sample, this clonotype was seen many times. The CDR3 spells CASIPGQGSTGELFF. CDR3 DNA sequence: TGTGCCAGCATACCGGGACAGGGGTCCACCGGGGAGCTGTTTTTT. The chain carries TRBV12-3 or TRBV12-4 and TRBJ2-2; 10 nucleotides align to TRBD1. The V gene end was trimmed by 7 bases and the J gene end by 4 bases; junction bases not matched to a gene: 6. The CDR3 sequence is 15 residues long.

The chain carries TRBV6-1 and TRBJ1-2; 7 nucleotides line up with TRBD1. J lost 1 base, V lost 6 bases, and 2 bases had no gene match. The CDR3 length is 13 residues. The V gene's germline CDR1 is MNHNS and CDR2 SASEGT. This CDR3 reads CASRGQNNYGYTF. CDR3 nucleotide sequence: TGTGCCAGCAGGGGACAGAATAACTATGGCTACACCTTC.

The chain recombines TRBV6-1 with TRBJ2-1, with 8 bases that match TRBD1. This CDR3 is built from 13 residues. Germline CDR1 and CDR2: MNHNS and SASEGT. Trimming cost V 3 bases and J 10 bases; bases outside gene matches: 5. CDR3 sequence: CASSDRGLGEQFF. The CDR3 DNA follows: TGTGCCAGCAGTGACAGGGGGCTAGGCGAGCAGTTCTTC.

This clonotype occurred many times. V gene TRBV12-3 or TRBV12-4 combines with J gene TRBJ2-5; 9 nucleotides agree with TRBD2. The CDR3 is made up of 15 amino acids. The V segment lost 2 bases and the J segment 2 bases; nucleotides outside the gene matches: 3. CDR3 residues: CASSLMAGGQETQYF. As DNA, the CDR3 is TGTGCCAGCAGTTTAATGGCGGGGGGGCAAGAGACCCAGTACTTC.

This clonotype has just a few counts. This chain connects TRBV12-3 or TRBV12-4 to TRBJ2-3; TRBD1 matches 7 bases. CDR3 length: 16 residues. Trimming cost V 3 bases and J 3 bases; bases outside gene matches: 9. CDR3 DNA: TGTGCCAGCAGTTTGGCAGGGGGTGTCCTGACAGATACGCAGTATTTT. Translated, it gives CASSLAGGVLTDTQYF.

This clonotype was found many times. The V gene is TRBV4-1, the J gene TRBJ1-2, with 8 bases identical to TRBD1. Looked up from germline, CDR1 is MGHRA and CDR2 is YSYEKL. V shed 1 base and J 7 bases; nucleotides not matched to a gene: 5. The CDR3 covers 14 residues. The CDR3 DNA reads as TGCGCCAGCAGCCAAGTTGGGACAGGCGGTGGCTACACCTTC. This codes for CASSQVGTGGGYTF.

The chain combines TRBV29-1 with TRBJ2-7; D is uncertain. Trimming left V 5 bases short and J 2 bases short, with 10 bases between. CDR1 is SQVTM, CDR2 ANQGSEA, per germline. This CDR3 is 12 amino acids long. DNA for the CDR3: TGCAGCGTTAGACGACCCACCTACGAGCAGTACTTC. Translation: CSVRRPTYEQYF.

This clonotype has more than one count but fewer than ten. The rearrangement joins TRBV10-3 to TRBJ2-7; 11 bases map to TRBD2. Germline CDR1 reads ENHRY; CDR2 reads SYGVKD. V lost 4 bases, J lost 4 bases, and 3 bases stayed unmatched. This CDR3 region has 14 residues. For the CDR3, the DNA is TGTGCCATCAGTGCTAGCGGGGGGCGGTACGAGCAGTACGTC. It yields the protein CAISASGGRYEQYV.

This rearrangement joins TRBV12-5 to TRBJ1-1; a weak D match, TRBD1 (5 bases). The length of the CDR3 is 13 residues. Per the germline V gene, CDR1 is LGHNT and CDR2 is FRNRAP. Trimming cost V 7 bases and J 5 bases, with 14 bases left between them. This CDR3 reads CASDPRGGTEAFF. The DNA for the CDR3 is TGTGCTAGTGACCCCCGGGGGGGGACTGAAGCTTTCTTT.

This clonotype was seen more than once but under ten times. This chain uses TRBV12-3 or TRBV12-4 with TRBJ2-7; D not resolved. This CDR3 is built from 12 residues. V lost 4 bases, J lost 3 bases, and 7 bases lay in between. This chain's CDR3 is CASSYVRYEQYF. In DNA form, the CDR3 reads TGTGCCAGCAGTTATGTACGCTACGAGCAGTACTTC.

This clonotype was detected a few times. The chain recombines TRBV5-1 with TRBJ2-1; a weak D match, TRBD1 (6 bases). V was trimmed by 3 bases and J by 3 bases, leaving 16 bases between them. In germline, CDR1 is SGHRS, CDR2 YFSETQ. The CDR3 length is 16 residues. For the CDR3, the DNA is TGCGCCAGCAGCTCCGTTGAAGGGGGTAACTACAATGAGCAGTTCTTC. Encoded protein: CASSSVEGGNYNEQFF.

This clonotype was observed a few times. V usage is TRBV2 and J usage is TRBJ2-3; 7 bases line up with TRBD2. The CDR3 contains 13 residues. V lost 11 bases to trimming and J lost 5 bases; unmatched junction nucleotides: 10. The germline CDR1 and CDR2 sequences are SNHLY and FYNNEI. The chain's CDR3 is CARGDQAGDTQYF. Here the CDR3 DNA reads TGTGCCCGGGGGGACCAAGCTGGAGATACGCAGTATTTT. Full variable domain (outside the CDR3, taken from reference TRBV2 and TRBJ2-3): EPEVTQTPSHQVTQMGQEVILRCVPISNHLYFYWYRQILGQKVEFLVSFYNNEISEKSEIFDDQFSVERPDGSNFTLKIRSTKLEDSAMYFCARGDQAGDTQYFGPGTRLTVL.

This clonotype was observed a few times. The CDR3 here is CATSRDTGAYNEQFF. The CDR3 DNA reads as TGTGCCACCAGCAGAGATACGGGGGCCTACAATGAGCAGTTCTTC. The chain is built from TRBV15 and TRBJ2-1, with D perhaps TRBD2 (6 bases). V lost 0 bases to trimming and J lost 2 bases, with 8 bases between them. CDR1 is LNHNV and CDR2 is YYDKDF in the germline V gene (reference sequence). The CDR3 contains 15 residues.